The rows below give T cell receptor beta chains drawn from one sample of a study of memory CD4+ T cells and cytomegalovirus serostatus. Here immunoSEQ multiplex PCR was the method, and the copy in TCRdb shows in-frame clones only, minus some. The table records 70,000 to 95,000 clones, more than 70% of them present only once. What was sequenced was memory CD4+ T cells from blood. The source of these receptors is an adult in good health and CMV-seronegative. Both conserved end residues are part of each CDR3. A D gene is named only where the DNA matches it firmly. Part of the rows lack a size; the others show once, few, many or a class for expanded clones.

cdr3_nt	cdr3_aa	d_call	v_call	j_call	clone_size
TGTGCCAGCAGTGAGCGTGGAGAGCAGTACTTC	CASSERGEQYF	NA	TRBV2	TRBJ2-7	NA
TGTGCCAGCAGCTTAGGACAGGGGACTGGAAACACCATATATTTT	CASSLGQGTGNTIYF	TRBD1	TRBV7-2	TRBJ1-3	once
TGTGCCAGCACATTGCGGGCCGGGGAGCTGTTTTTT	CASTLRAGELFF	NA	TRBV6-5	TRBJ2-2	NA
TGTGCCAGCAGCCAAGAATGGACGCGGAACACTGAAGCTTTCTTT	CASSQEWTRNTEAFF	NA	TRBV4-2	TRBJ1-1	NA
TGTGCCAGCAGCGTAGGGGGGAACACTGAAGCTTTCTTT	CASSVGGNTEAFF	NA	TRBV5-5	TRBJ1-1	NA
TGTGCCAGCAGCGTACAGGGGAACACTGAAGCTTTCTTT	CASSVQGNTEAFF	NA	TRBV9	TRBJ1-1	NA
TGTGCCAGCAGTTACTCGTATCAGGGATGGGAAAAACTGTTTTTT	CASSYSYQGWEKLFF	NA	TRBV6-5	TRBJ1-4	NA
TGTGCCAGCAGTTTATGGGGTATTGAGGATACGCAGTATTTT	CASSLWGIEDTQYF	NA	TRBV27	TRBJ2-3	NA
TGCAGCGTTGACATTGGGGGGCAGAACTATGGCTACACCTTC	CSVDIGGQNYGYTF	NA	TRBV29-1	TRBJ1-2	NA
TGCGCCAGCAGCTTGCTGGCAGGGAGTCTCACCGGGGAGCTGTTTTTT	CASSLLAGSLTGELFF	NA	TRBV5-1	TRBJ2-2	NA
TGTGCCAGCAGCATCGACAGGGCCTACGAGCAGTACTTC	CASSIDRAYEQYF	TRBD1	TRBV7-9	TRBJ2-7	NA
TGTGCCAGCAGCTTAAGAAGACAGAACACTGAAGCTTTCTTT	CASSLRRQNTEAFF	NA	TRBV7-2	TRBJ1-1	few
TGTGCCAGCAGCCTGACGCCCTTCAATCAGCCCCAGCATTTT	CASSLTPFNQPQHF	NA	TRBV6-5	TRBJ1-5	once
TGTGCCAGCAGCGTATCTCCGACGGGACTCATGCACGAGCAGTACTTC	CASSVSPTGLMHEQYF	NA	TRBV9	TRBJ2-7	NA
TGTGCCAGCAGCCCGGGGACAGGGCCTGAAGCTTTCTTT	CASSPGTGPEAFF	TRBD1	TRBV6-1	TRBJ1-1	NA
TGCAGCGTGACTCGGGACCTGGGGACAGATACGCAGTATTTT	CSVTRDLGTDTQYF	NA	TRBV29-1	TRBJ2-3	NA
TGTGCCAGCTCACCACCGGGGGTGCGTGAAAAACTGTTTTTT	CASSPPGVREKLFF	NA	TRBV18	TRBJ1-4	NA
TGTGCTAGTGGTTTCGTTTCAGACGGTCCCTACGAGCAGTACTTC	CASGFVSDGPYEQYF	NA	TRBV12-5	TRBJ2-7	NA
TGTGCCAGCAGCCAATTGATAGCGGGAGCCAACAATGAGCAGTTCTTC	CASSQLIAGANNEQFF	TRBD2	TRBV4-2	TRBJ2-1	once
TGTGCCAGCAGCCCAGGCAGAATGACTACGGAGCTGTTTTTT	CASSPGRMTTELFF	NA	TRBV11-3	TRBJ2-2	NA
TGTGCCAGCAGCTCCGGACAGGGGCTCTACAATGAGCAGTTCTTC	CASSSGQGLYNEQFF	TRBD1	TRBV7-9	TRBJ2-1	NA
TGTGCCCGCCATCCACCGGGGTCAGATACGCAGTATTTT	CARHPPGSDTQYF	NA	TRBV6-7	TRBJ2-3	NA
TGTGCCAGCAGCTTATCAGGGGGCGATGGCTACACCTTC	CASSLSGGDGYTF	TRBD1	TRBV7-9	TRBJ1-2	NA
TGTGCCAGCAGCTTGACAGGATACACCGGGGAGCTGTTTTTT	CASSLTGYTGELFF	NA	TRBV5-4	TRBJ2-2	NA
TGTGCCAGCTCACCTACAGTAGCCAGGACTAGCACAGATACGCAGTATTTT	CASSPTVARTSTDTQYF	NA	TRBV18	TRBJ2-3	NA
TGTGCCAGCAGTGAATACGGGGGTGGCGAGCAGTACTTC	CASSEYGGGEQYF	NA	TRBV25-1	TRBJ2-7	NA
TGTGCCAGCAGCCAGCAGAGGGGTCTCTCTGGAAACACCATATATTTT	CASSQQRGLSGNTIYF	NA	TRBV11-2	TRBJ1-3	NA
TGTGCCAGCAGCCATGGACAGGTCGACTACACCTTC	CASSHGQVDYTF	TRBD1	TRBV7-9	TRBJ1-2	NA
TGTGCCAGCAGTCAAGACAGGGACAACTCACCCCTCCACTTT	CASSQDRDNSPLHF	TRBD1	TRBV27	TRBJ1-6	NA
TGTGCCAGCGTTTGGGACAGTAATTCACCCCTCCACTTT	CASVWDSNSPLHF	TRBD1	TRBV2	TRBJ1-6	NA
TGTGCCATCAGTGGCGGCAGGGACCTATTAGTGGAGCAGTACTTC	CAISGGRDLLVEQYF	NA	TRBV10-3	TRBJ2-7	NA
TGTGCCAGCAGTGAAGCCCCTGGGACAAGACACGAGCAGTACTTC	CASSEAPGTRHEQYF	NA	TRBV6-1	TRBJ2-7	NA
TGTGCCTGCCGGGCCGAGGAGACCCAGTACTTC	CACRAEETQYF	NA	TRBV6-1	TRBJ2-5	NA
TGTGCCAGCAGCACACGCAAGGACAGGGGCGGCACCGGGGAGCTGTTTTTT	CASSTRKDRGGTGELFF	TRBD1	TRBV13	TRBJ2-2	NA
TGTGCCAGCAGGGACGCGCAGGACGGAGACTATGGCTACACCTTC	CASRDAQDGDYGYTF	NA	TRBV27	TRBJ1-2	NA
TGTGCCAGCTCACCGAGTTCTAAAGGTGAACAGGCTGAAGCTTTCTTT	CASSPSSKGEQAEAFF	NA	TRBV18	TRBJ1-1	NA
TGCGCCAGCAGCTTGGAAGGCACTCCAGATACGCAGTATTTT	CASSLEGTPDTQYF	NA	TRBV5-1	TRBJ2-3	NA
TGTGCCAGCAGCTTGGGGTCAGTCCCCTCCTACAATGAGCAGTTCTTC	CASSLGSVPSYNEQFF	NA	TRBV5-8	TRBJ2-1	NA
TGTGCCTGGAGTGTTTACTTTGGCCTTACCTACAATGAGCAGTTCTTC	CAWSVYFGLTYNEQFF	NA	TRBV30	TRBJ2-1	NA
TGTGCCAGCTCACCACAGGTGGTGGACAACCTCTCTGGGGCCAACGTCCTGACTTTC	CASSPQVVDNLSGANVLTF	NA	TRBV18	TRBJ2-6	NA
TGCAGCGTCGGGACTAGCGGGGCCAACGGGGAGACCCAGTACTTC	CSVGTSGANGETQYF	TRBD2	TRBV29-1	TRBJ2-5	NA
TGTGCCAGCAGCGTAGGCCTGGGGGAGACCCAGTACTTC	CASSVGLGETQYF	NA	TRBV9	TRBJ2-5	few
TGTGCCAGCAGCCCGCCGACGTCGTACGGCGCTCAGCCCCAGCATTTT	CASSPPTSYGAQPQHF	NA	TRBV7-8	TRBJ1-5	few
TGTGCCAGCAGCGCAGACCTGAACACTGAAGCTTTCTTT	CASSADLNTEAFF	NA	TRBV7-6	TRBJ1-1	NA
TGCGCCAGCAGCTCTAGAACAGGGATATCAAACACTGAAGCTTTCTTT	CASSSRTGISNTEAFF	NA	TRBV5-1	TRBJ1-1	NA
TGTGCCAGCAGTTTATTCCCACCCAATAATTCACCCCTCCACTTT	CASSLFPPNNSPLHF	NA	TRBV28	TRBJ1-6	few
TGTGCCAGCCAGCGGGGGGGCCGGGAGACCCAGTACTTC	CASQRGGRETQYF	TRBD2	TRBV6-1	TRBJ2-5	NA
TGTGCCAGCAGCCAGGGCTGGAGCACTGAAGCTTTCTTT	CASSQGWSTEAFF	NA	TRBV5-6	TRBJ1-1	few
TGTGCCAGCAGCGTAGGGATAGCGGGGGAAAGCTATCAAGAGACCCAGTACTTC	CASSVGIAGESYQETQYF	TRBD2	TRBV9	TRBJ2-5	NA
TGTGCCAGCTCACCACAGGGCAGCGGGCCCACTGAAGCTTTCTTT	CASSPQGSGPTEAFF	NA	TRBV18	TRBJ1-1	NA
TGTGCCATAGGACAGGGGGCTTTTAGCAATCAGCCCCAGCATTTT	CAIGQGAFSNQPQHF	TRBD1	TRBV10-3	TRBJ1-5	NA
TGTGCCTGGAGTGTACCCAGAATTAATGAAAAACTGTTTTTT	CAWSVPRINEKLFF	NA	TRBV30	TRBJ1-4	NA
TGTGCCAGCTCCCCGGGGGAGAGCTCCTACAATGAGCAGTTCTTC	CASSPGESSYNEQFF	NA	TRBV18	TRBJ2-1	NA
TGTGCCAGTAGTATCAGGACTAATAGCAATCAGCCCCAGCATTTT	CASSIRTNSNQPQHF	NA	TRBV19	TRBJ1-5	few
TGTGCCAGCAGCTATCGGACAGGGGGCTGGACTGAAGCTTTCTTT	CASSYRTGGWTEAFF	TRBD1	TRBV5-6	TRBJ1-1	NA
TGCGCCAGCAGCCCGGGACTAGCCACAGATACGCAGTATTTT	CASSPGLATDTQYF	TRBD2	TRBV5-1	TRBJ2-3	NA
TGTGCCAGCAGCTTGGGACAGATTAATTCACCCCTCCACTTT	CASSLGQINSPLHF	TRBD1	TRBV6-5	TRBJ1-6	NA
TGTGCCAGCAGCTCCAAAGGGGGCGTTAGCTCCTACGAGCAGTACTTC	CASSSKGGVSSYEQYF	TRBD1	TRBV7-2	TRBJ2-7	few
TGTGCCAGCAGCTTTACTAGCGGGGGATCCCATGAGCAGTTCTTC	CASSFTSGGSHEQFF	TRBD2	TRBV11-3	TRBJ2-1	NA
TGTGCCAGCAGCTTAGGGGGACAGCTTGGAAACACCATATATTTT	CASSLGGQLGNTIYF	TRBD1	TRBV7-9	TRBJ1-3	NA